This T cell receptor (beta chain) was sequenced for a study of blood T cell repertoires in COVID-19. Across the study: Samples came from the United States, Italy and Spain, spanning acute and convalescent COVID-19.

As processed by the authors: Amplifying reference gene primers gave estimates of nucleated cell counts. The method was immunoSEQ multiplex PCR; TCRdb's version includes in-frame clones alone and lacks a portion of them. Clone size and the V and J calls come from that table; the DNA yielded D and trimming. The sample includes about 370,000 clones, 70% to 90% of them seen just once. The CDR3 consists of 15 residues. Germline V lookup: CDR1 MGHRA, CDR2 YSYEKL. Trimming took off 1 base at V and 1 base at J, with 10 bases between the two ends. The sequence derives from a woman aged 30 to 39 with COVID-19, enrolled during active disease. Sequenced material: peripheral blood. J is TRBJ1-1 and V is TRBV4-1; D possibly corresponds to TRBD1 (5 bases). The CDR3 nucleotides are TGCGCCAGCAGCCAAGTCCGGGGGGGGAACACTGAAGCTTTCTTT. Protein product: CASSQVRGGNTEAFF.